These 23 T cell receptor beta chains were sequenced from one sample in a study of T cell changes during pregnancy in multiple sclerosis. Generated by immunoSEQ multiplex PCR, the TCRdb table keeps only in-frame clones and is missing some. The top ten hold 1.3% of the sample, which has about 64,000 clones, about nine tenths seen once. This material consisted of peripheral blood, taken in the second trimester of pregnancy. Every receptor here comes from a female donor with multiple sclerosis, enrolled in a pregnancy study.

This chain links TRBV29-1 with TRBJ2-5, with 10 bases lining up with TRBD1. CDR1 is SQVTM and CDR2 is ANQGSEA in the germline V gene. The CDR3 has 14 amino acids. Trimming removed 5 bases from V and 4 bases from J; junction bases left unmatched: 7. The CDR3 loop is CSVRDRGPRETQYF. CDR3 nucleotide sequence: TGCAGCGTTCGGGACAGGGGTCCCAGAGAGACCCAGTACTTC.

The chain employs TRBV6-1 and TRBJ1-2; tentatively, D is TRBD1 (6 bases). Per germline, CDR1 MNHNS and CDR2 SASEGT. V was shortened by 7 bases and J by 7 bases, with 13 bases between the two germline ends. This CDR3 is 12 amino acids long. This CDR3 reads CASILTGFGYTF. CDR3 nucleotide sequence: TGTGCCAGCATCCTTACAGGGTTTGGCTACACCTTC.

The chain uses TRBV7-2 and TRBJ2-5, with D possibly matching TRBD1 (5 bases). CDR3 length: 16 amino acids. V lost 0 bases, J lost 5 bases, and 16 bases lay in between. Germline assignment: CDR1 SGHTA and CDR2 FQGNSA. CDR3 nucleotide sequence: TGTGCCAGCAGCTTAGCGGGGCCAAGGGCTCGGGAGACCCAGTACTTC. Protein sequence: CASSLAGPRARETQYF.

The chain employs TRBV11-2 and TRBJ2-7; TRBD1 matches 7 bases. The junction had 2 bases not matched to a gene; V was cut back by 4 bases and J by 2 bases. Germline V gene data show CDR1 as SGHAT and CDR2 as FQNNGV. CDR3 length equals 13 residues. The CDR3 region has the DNA TGTGCCAGCAGCTCCGGGACAGCCTACGAGCAGTACTTC. Its protein product is CASSSGTAYEQYF.

In DNA form, the CDR3 reads TGTGCCAGCAGCGTTAGCGGGGGGGCTAATACGCAGTATTTT. Protein product: CASSVSGGANTQYF. The chain combines TRBV9 with TRBJ2-3; TRBD2 matches 11 bases. The CDR3 sequence is 14 residues long. CDR1 is SGDLS, CDR2 YYNGEE, per germline. The V and J ends lost 2 bases and 7 bases, in that order; junction bases with no gene match: 3. Complete variable domain (other parts from reference TRBV9 and TRBJ2-3): DSGVTQTPKHLITATGQRVTLRCSPRSGDLSVYWYQQSLDQGLQFLIQYYNGEERAKGNILERFSAQQFPDLHSELNLSSLELGDSALYFCASSVSGGANTQYFGPGTRLTVL.

The CDR3 loop reads CASSDMAANSNQPQHF. As DNA, the CDR3 is TGTGCCAGCAGTGATATGGCGGCTAATAGCAATCAGCCCCAGCATTTT. The gene calls are TRBV6-1 and TRBJ1-5; D is undetermined. The germline gives CDR1 MNHNS, CDR2 SASEGT. The CDR3 loop spans 16 amino acids. V was shortened by 3 bases and J by 0 bases, with 12 bases between the two germline ends.

This clone was found a few times. The gene calls are TRBV19 and TRBJ2-1; TRBD1 agrees at 7 bases. With 4 bases clipped from V and 4 bases from J, the junction kept 10 bases outside the gene matches. This CDR3 region has 16 residues. Germline assignment: CDR1 LNHDA and CDR2 SQIVND (reference sequence). The CDR3 sequence: CASSTTGTVQYNEQFF. As DNA, the CDR3 is TGTGCCAGTAGTACAACCGGGACAGTACAATACAATGAGCAGTTCTTC.

The rearrangement links TRBV7-2 to TRBJ1-3, with D unclear. The germline gives CDR1 SGHTA, CDR2 FQGNSA. The V end lost 5 bases, the J end lost 0 bases, and 14 bases lay between the germline ends. This CDR3 contains 16 residues. The DNA of the CDR3 is TGTGCCAGCAGCCGTAACCCGGGATTCTCTGGAAACACCATATATTTT. It is translated as CASSRNPGFSGNTIYF.

This chain connects TRBV2 to TRBJ1-6; a possible D gene is TRBD1 (5 bases). This CDR3 has 17 amino acids. V shed 2 bases and J shed 9 bases, with 20 bases lying between them. Germline V gene data show CDR1 as SNHLY and CDR2 as FYNNEI. The CDR3 sequence: CASSERQVQTGGSPLHF. CDR3 sequence (DNA): TGTGCCAGCAGTGAACGGCAGGTCCAAACGGGGGGTTCACCCCTCCACTTT.

The rearrangement links TRBV19 to TRBJ1-5, with 7 bases matching TRBD1. The germline CDR1 and CDR2 sequences are LNHDA and SQIVND (reference sequence). Unmatched junction bases numbered 1, after V lost 2 bases and J lost 0 bases. The CDR3 sequence is 15 residues long. The chain's CDR3 is CASSIWDSSNQPQHF. Written as DNA, the CDR3 is TGTGCCAGTAGTATATGGGACAGTAGCAATCAGCCCCAGCATTTT.

This chain links TRBV19 with TRBJ1-4, with TRBD1 matching over 9 bases. Looked up from germline, CDR1 is LNHDA and CDR2 is SQIVND (reference sequence). V lost 4 bases and J lost 8; bases outside the gene matches: 8. This CDR3 has 15 residues. Written as DNA, the CDR3 is TGTGCCAGTAGTAGATCGGGACAGGGTGGCGAAAAACTGTTTTTT. It translates to CASSRSGQGGEKLFF.

The chain combines TRBV2 with TRBJ1-1; D remains ambiguous. Per the germline V gene, CDR1 is SNHLY and CDR2 is FYNNEI. The CDR3 spans 13 residues. V shed 6 bases and J shed 2 bases, with 10 bases lying between them. The CDR3 reads CASRQEVNTEAFF. CDR3 DNA sequence: TGTGCCAGCAGGCAGGAGGTCAACACTGAAGCTTTCTTT.

V is TRBV5-1 and J is TRBJ1-6; D not certain. This CDR3 spans 17 amino acids. Trimming shortened V by 0 bases and J by 10 bases, and 20 bases separated the two germline ends. The V gene's germline CDR1 is SGHRS and CDR2 YFSETQ. The CDR3 sequence: CASSLDLRREGKSPLHF. The DNA of the CDR3 is TGCGCCAGCAGCTTGGACTTGCGGAGGGAGGGAAAATCACCCCTCCACTTT.

The chain couples TRBV28 to TRBJ1-1; D gene ambiguous. Germline-derived CDR1 and CDR2 are MDHEN and SYDVKM. The CDR3 runs to 11 residues. The germline V and J ends were trimmed by 3 bases and 4 bases, with 3 bases remaining between them. This chain's CDR3 is CASSFGTEAFF. In DNA, the CDR3 is TGTGCCAGCAGTTTCGGCACTGAAGCTTTCTTT. The full variable domain, rest sourced from reference TRBV28 and TRBJ1-1, is DVKVTQSSRYLVKRTGEKVFLECVQDMDHENMFWYRQDPGLGLRLIYFSYDVKMKEKGDIPEGYSVSREKKERFSLILESASTNQTSMYLCASSFGTEAFFGQGTRLTVV.

The gene calls are TRBV6-5 and TRBJ1-2; TRBD1 matches 8 bases. The CDR3 is 14 amino acids. CDR1 and CDR2 (germline): MNHEY, SVGAGI. J gave up 2 bases and V 2 bases, and 1 base lay outside the gene matches. The CDR3 DNA reads as TGTGCCAGCAGTTACCGGACAGGGAACTATGGCTACACCTTC. Protein sequence: CASSYRTGNYGYTF.

V usage is TRBV7-3 and J usage is TRBJ2-3; TRBD2 agrees at 11 bases. Germline CDR1 SGHTA, CDR2 FQGTGA. V trimming: 5 bases; J trimming: 3 bases; junction bases outside the gene matches: 4. The CDR3 covers 15 residues. CDR3 in DNA: TGTGCCAGCAGCCTGACTAGCGGGGCAACAGATACGCAGTATTTT. It specifies CASSLTSGATDTQYF.

The V gene is TRBV28, the J gene TRBJ1-1, with TRBD1 as a possible D gene (6 bases). V was shortened by 5 bases and J by 3 bases, with 16 bases between the two germline ends. The germline CDR1 and CDR2 sequences are MDHEN and SYDVKM. CDR3 length equals 15 residues. The CDR3 sequence is CASSISGVADTEAFF. CDR3 bases: TGTGCCAGCAGTATCTCAGGGGTGGCGGACACTGAAGCTTTCTTT.

The CDR3 loop is CASSMQRGSNEQFF. CDR3 sequence (DNA): TGTGCCAGTAGTATGCAGCGGGGCTCCAATGAGCAGTTCTTC. The chain carries TRBV19 and TRBJ2-1; 7 bases fit TRBD2. This CDR3 is built from 14 residues. Per germline, CDR1 LNHDA and CDR2 SQIVND (reference sequence). V dropped 3 bases and J dropped 6; count of bases not matched to a gene: 5.

The chain combines TRBV5-1 with TRBJ2-1; the D gene is possibly TRBD2 (6 bases). CDR3 length equals 18 residues. The V gene lost 4 bases and the J gene lost 1 base, with 21 bases spanning the gap. Per the germline V gene, CDR1 is SGHRS and CDR2 is YFSETQ. The CDR3 DNA sequence: TGCGCCAGCAGCCCCTCGGAGGGGCCCTCCCATTCCTACAATGAGCAGTTCTTC. This gives the protein CASSPSEGPSHSYNEQFF.

The CDR3 sequence: CASSALTGMGSYGYTF. The CDR3 nucleotides are TGTGCCAGCAGTGCCTTAACAGGGATGGGCAGCTATGGCTACACCTTC. The J gene is TRBJ1-2, the V gene TRBV6-1; the D gene is possibly TRBD1 (6 bases). V dropped 4 bases and J dropped 4 bases, with 19 bases sitting between them. The CDR3 length is 16 residues. The germline V gene encodes CDR1 MNHNS and CDR2 SASEGT.

J is TRBJ1-4 and V is TRBV25-1; tentative D call: TRBD1 (5 bases). CDR3 length: 15 residues. In germline, CDR1 is MGHDK, CDR2 SYGVNS. V lost 3 bases, J lost 6 bases, and 14 bases lay in between. This CDR3 is CASSDLGDGHEKLFF. CDR3 sequence (DNA): TGTGCCAGCAGTGATTTAGGGGATGGGCATGAAAAACTGTTTTTT.

The chain combines TRBV2 with TRBJ1-1; 7 bases are shared with TRBD1. This CDR3 has 13 residues. The germline gives CDR1 SNHLY, CDR2 FYNNEI. V was clipped by 6 bases and J by 5 bases; unmatched bases: 6. The CDR3 DNA sequence: TGTGCCAGCAGACGACAGGGAAGAACTGAAGCTTTCTTT. Protein sequence: CASRRQGRTEAFF.

This clone occurred a few times. The chain uses TRBV4-2 and TRBJ2-4; TRBD2 agrees at 13 bases. From germline, CDR1 is LGHNA and CDR2 YNFKEQ. This CDR3 comprises 17 residues. After removal of 2 bases from V and 1 base from J, the junction contained 2 bases not matched to a gene. The DNA for the CDR3 is TGTGCCAGCAGCCAACTGACTAGCGGGGGGGCCAAAAACATTCAGTACTTC. Its translation: CASSQLTSGGAKNIQYF.